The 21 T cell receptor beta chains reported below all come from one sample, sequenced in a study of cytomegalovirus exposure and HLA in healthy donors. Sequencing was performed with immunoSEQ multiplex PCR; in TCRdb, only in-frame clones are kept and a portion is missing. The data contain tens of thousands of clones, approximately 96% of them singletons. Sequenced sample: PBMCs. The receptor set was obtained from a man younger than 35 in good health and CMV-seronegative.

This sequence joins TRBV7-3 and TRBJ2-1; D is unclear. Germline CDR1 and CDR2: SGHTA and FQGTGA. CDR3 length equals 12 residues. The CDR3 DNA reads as TGTACCCAAACCAGCTCCTACAATGAGCAGTTCTTC. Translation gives CTQTSSYNEQFF.

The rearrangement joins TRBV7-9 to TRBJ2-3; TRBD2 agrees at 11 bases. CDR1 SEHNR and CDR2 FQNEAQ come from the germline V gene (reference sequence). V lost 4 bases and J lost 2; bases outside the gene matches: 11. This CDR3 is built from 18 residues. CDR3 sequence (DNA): TGTGCCAGCAGCTCGTGGCTAGCGGGAGGACGACACACAGATACGCAGTATTTT. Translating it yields CASSSWLAGGRHTDTQYF.

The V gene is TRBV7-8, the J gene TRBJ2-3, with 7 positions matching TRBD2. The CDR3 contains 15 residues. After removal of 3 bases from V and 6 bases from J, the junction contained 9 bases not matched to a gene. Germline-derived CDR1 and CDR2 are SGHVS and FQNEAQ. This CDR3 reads CASSFLPGLRDTQYF. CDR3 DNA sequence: TGTGCCAGCAGCTTCTTACCGGGACTACGGGATACGCAGTATTTT.

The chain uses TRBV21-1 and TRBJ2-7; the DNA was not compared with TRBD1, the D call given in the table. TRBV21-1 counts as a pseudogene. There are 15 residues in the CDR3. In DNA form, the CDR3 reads TGTGCCAGCAGAAAAAGAGGGGGACCCCACTACGAGCAGTACTTC. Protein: CASRKRGGPHYEQYF.

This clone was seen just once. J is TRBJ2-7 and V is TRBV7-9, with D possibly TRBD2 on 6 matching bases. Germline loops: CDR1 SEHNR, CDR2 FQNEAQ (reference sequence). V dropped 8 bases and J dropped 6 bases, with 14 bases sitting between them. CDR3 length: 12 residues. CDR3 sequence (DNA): TGTGCCAGCGTGGGCGGGGCTGCCGAGCAGTACTTC. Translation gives CASVGGAAEQYF.

The CDR3 region has the DNA TGTGCCAGCAGCTTAGAAACAGGGATGAACACTGAAGCTTTCTTT. Its protein is CASSLETGMNTEAFF. This rearrangement joins TRBV13 to TRBJ1-1, with D tentatively TRBD1 (6 bases). The CDR3 spans 15 residues. In germline, CDR1 is PRHDT, CDR2 FYEKMQ (reference sequence). V was shortened by 1 base and J by 0 bases, with 9 bases between the two germline ends.

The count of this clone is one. The CDR3 DNA reads as TGTGCCAGCAGCTCCGGGACTAGCGGGAGAAACGAGCAGTACTTC. Its translation is CASSSGTSGRNEQYF. This chain links TRBV25-1 with TRBJ2-7; 14 bases are a match to TRBD2. Germline trimming cut 6 bases from V and 5 bases from J; bases unmatched to any gene: 6. The CDR3 length is 15 residues. Per the germline V gene, CDR1 is MGHDK and CDR2 is SYGVNS.

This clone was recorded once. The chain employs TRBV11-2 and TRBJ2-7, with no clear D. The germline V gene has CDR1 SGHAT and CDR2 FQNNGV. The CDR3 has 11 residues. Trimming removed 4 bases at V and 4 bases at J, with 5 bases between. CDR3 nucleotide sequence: TGTGCCAGCAGCTCACTTTACGAGCAGTACTTC. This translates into CASSSLYEQYF.

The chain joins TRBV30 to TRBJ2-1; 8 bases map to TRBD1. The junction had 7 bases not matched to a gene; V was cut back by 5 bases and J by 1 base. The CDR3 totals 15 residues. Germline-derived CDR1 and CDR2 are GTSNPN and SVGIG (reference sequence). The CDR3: CAWDGQGSSYNEQFF. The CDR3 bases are TGTGCCTGGGACGGACAGGGATCATCCTACAATGAGCAGTTCTTC.

This CDR3 reads CSASWGNEQYF. As DNA, the CDR3 is TGCAGTGCTAGCTGGGGCAACGAGCAGTACTTC. The V and J genes are TRBV20-1 and TRBJ2-7; TRBD1 might be the D (5 bases). The germline V gene has CDR1 DFQATT and CDR2 SNEGSKA (reference sequence). CDR3 length: 11 amino acids. Deletions cut 3 bases from V and 5 bases from J, with 8 bases between.

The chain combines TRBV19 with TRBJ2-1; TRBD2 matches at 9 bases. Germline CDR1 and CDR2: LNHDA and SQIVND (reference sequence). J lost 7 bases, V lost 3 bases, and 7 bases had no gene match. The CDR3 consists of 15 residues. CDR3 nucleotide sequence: TGTGCCAGTAGTATGGGGCGGGAGGGCCTGAATGAGCAGTTCTTC. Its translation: CASSMGREGLNEQFF.

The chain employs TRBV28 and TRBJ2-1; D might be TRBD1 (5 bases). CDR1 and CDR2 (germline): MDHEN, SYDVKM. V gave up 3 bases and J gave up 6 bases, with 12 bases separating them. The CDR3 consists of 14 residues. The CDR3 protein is CASSFQGASNEQFF. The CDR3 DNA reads TGTGCCAGCAGTTTTCAGGGTGCAAGCAATGAGCAGTTCTTC.

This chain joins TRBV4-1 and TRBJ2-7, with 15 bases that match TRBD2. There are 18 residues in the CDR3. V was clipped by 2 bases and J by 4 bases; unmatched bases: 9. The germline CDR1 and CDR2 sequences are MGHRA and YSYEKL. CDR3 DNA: TGCGCCAGCAGCCAAACCCGGACTAGCGGGAGGGCCAGATACGAGCAGTACTTC. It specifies CASSQTRTSGRARYEQYF.

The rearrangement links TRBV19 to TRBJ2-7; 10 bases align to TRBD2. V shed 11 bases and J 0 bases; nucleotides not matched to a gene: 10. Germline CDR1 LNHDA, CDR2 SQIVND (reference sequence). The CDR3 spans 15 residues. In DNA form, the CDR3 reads TGTGCCTCGAGGGAACTAGCGGGAAGCTCCTACGAGCAGTACTTC. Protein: CASRELAGSSYEQYF.

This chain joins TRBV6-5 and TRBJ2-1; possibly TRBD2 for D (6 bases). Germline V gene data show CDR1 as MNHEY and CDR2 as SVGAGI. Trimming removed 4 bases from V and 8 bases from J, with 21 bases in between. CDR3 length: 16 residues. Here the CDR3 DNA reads TGTGCCAGCAGTTGGGGCGGGACTCCGCGAGGCGATGAGCAGTTCTTC. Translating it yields CASSWGGTPRGDEQFF.

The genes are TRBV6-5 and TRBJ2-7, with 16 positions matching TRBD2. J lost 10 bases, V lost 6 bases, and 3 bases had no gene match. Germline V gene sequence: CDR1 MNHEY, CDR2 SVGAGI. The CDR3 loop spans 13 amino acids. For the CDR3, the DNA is TGTGCCAGCAGAGGGACTAGCGGGAGGGTACAGTACTTC. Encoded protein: CASRGTSGRVQYF.

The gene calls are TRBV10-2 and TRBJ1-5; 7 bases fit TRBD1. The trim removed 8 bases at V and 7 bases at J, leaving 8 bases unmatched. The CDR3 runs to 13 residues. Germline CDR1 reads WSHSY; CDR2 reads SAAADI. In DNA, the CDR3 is TGCGCCAGCGGTAGGGGGCTGCGACAGCCCCAGCATTTT. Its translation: CASGRGLRQPQHF.

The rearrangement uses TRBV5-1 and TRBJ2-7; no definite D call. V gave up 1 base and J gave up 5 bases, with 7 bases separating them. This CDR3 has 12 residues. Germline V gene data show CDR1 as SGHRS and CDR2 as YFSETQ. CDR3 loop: CASSLIEDEQYF. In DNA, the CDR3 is TGCGCCAGCAGCTTGATTGAGGACGAGCAGTACTTC. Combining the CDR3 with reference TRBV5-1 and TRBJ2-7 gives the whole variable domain KAGVTQTPRYLIKTRGQQVTLSCSPISGHRSVSWYQQTPGQGLQFLFEYFSETQRNKGNFPGRFSGRQFSNSRSEMNVSTLELGDSALYLCASSLIEDEQYFGPGTRLTVT.

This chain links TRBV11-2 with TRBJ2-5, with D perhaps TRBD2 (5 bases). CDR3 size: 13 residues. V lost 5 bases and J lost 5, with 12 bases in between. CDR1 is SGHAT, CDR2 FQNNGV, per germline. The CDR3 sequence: CASSPEWRETQYF. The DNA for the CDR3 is TGTGCCAGCAGCCCTGAGTGGAGGGAGACCCAGTACTTC. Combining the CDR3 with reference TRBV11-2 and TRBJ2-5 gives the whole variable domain EAGVAQSPRYKIIEKRQSVAFWCNPISGHATLYWYQQILGQGPKLLIQFQNNGVVDDSQLPKDRFSAERLKGVDSTLKIQPAKLEDSAVYLCASSPEWRETQYFGPGTRLLVL.

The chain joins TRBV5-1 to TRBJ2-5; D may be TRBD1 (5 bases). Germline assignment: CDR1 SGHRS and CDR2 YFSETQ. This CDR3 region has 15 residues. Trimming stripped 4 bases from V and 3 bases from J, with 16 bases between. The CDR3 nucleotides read TGCGCCAGCAGCGGACGGACACCAATGGAAGAGACCCAGTACTTC. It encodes CASSGRTPMEETQYF.

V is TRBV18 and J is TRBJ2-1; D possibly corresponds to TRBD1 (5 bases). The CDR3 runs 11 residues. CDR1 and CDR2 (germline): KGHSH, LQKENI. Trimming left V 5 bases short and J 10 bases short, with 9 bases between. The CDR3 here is CASSSGQEQFF. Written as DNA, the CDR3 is TGTGCCAGCTCATCAGGACAAGAGCAGTTCTTC.